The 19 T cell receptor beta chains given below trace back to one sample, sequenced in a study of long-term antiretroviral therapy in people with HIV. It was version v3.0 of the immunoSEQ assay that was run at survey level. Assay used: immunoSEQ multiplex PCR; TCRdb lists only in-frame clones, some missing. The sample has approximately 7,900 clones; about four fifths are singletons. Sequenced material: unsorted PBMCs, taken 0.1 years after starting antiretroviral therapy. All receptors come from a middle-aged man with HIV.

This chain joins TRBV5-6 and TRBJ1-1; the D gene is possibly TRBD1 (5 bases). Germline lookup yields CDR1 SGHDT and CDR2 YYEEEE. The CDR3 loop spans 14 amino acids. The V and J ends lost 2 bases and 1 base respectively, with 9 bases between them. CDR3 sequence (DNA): TGTGCCAGCAGCTTACTGGGACGGAACACTGAAGCTTTCTTT. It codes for CASSLLGRNTEAFF.

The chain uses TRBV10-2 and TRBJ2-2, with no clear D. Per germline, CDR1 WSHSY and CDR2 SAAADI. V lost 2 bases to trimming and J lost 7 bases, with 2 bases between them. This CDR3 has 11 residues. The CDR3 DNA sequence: TGCGCCAGCAGTGAGAACGGGGAGCTGTTTTTT. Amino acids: CASSENGELFF.

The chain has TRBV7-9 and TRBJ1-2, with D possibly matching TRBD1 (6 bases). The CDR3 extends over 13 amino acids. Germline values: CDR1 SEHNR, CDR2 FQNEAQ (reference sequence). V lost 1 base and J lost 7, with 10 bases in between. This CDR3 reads CASSLEQGFGYTF. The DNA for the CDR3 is TGTGCCAGCAGCTTAGAACAGGGTTTTGGCTACACCTTC. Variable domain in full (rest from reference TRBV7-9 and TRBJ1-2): DTGVSQNPRHKITKRGQNVTFRCDPISEHNRLYWYRQTLGQGPEFLTYFQNEAQLEKSRLLSDRFSAERPKGSFSTLEIQRTEQGDSAMYLCASSLEQGFGYTFGSGTRLTVV.

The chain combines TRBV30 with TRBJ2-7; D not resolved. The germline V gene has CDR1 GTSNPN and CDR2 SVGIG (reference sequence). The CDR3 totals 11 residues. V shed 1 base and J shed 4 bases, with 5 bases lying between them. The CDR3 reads CAWSGRYEQYF. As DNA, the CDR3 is TGTGCCTGGAGTGGGCGGTACGAGCAGTACTTC.

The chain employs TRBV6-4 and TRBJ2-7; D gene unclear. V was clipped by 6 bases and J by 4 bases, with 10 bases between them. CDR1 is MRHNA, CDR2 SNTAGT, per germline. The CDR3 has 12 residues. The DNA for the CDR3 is TGTGCCAGCAGCCCGGACGGATACGAGCAGTACTTC. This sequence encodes CASSPDGYEQYF.

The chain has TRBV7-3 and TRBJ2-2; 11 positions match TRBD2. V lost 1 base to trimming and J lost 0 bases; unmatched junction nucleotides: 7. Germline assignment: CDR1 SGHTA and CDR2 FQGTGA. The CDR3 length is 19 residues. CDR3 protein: CASSLNRGLAAPNTGELFF. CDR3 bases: TGTGCCAGCAGCTTAAATCGGGGACTAGCGGCCCCGAACACCGGGGAGCTGTTTTTT.

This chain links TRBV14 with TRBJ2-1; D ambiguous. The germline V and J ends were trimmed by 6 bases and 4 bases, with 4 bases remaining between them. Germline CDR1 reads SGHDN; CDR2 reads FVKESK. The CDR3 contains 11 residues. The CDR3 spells CASSLYNEQFF. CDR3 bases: TGTGCCAGCAGTTTGTACAATGAGCAGTTCTTC.

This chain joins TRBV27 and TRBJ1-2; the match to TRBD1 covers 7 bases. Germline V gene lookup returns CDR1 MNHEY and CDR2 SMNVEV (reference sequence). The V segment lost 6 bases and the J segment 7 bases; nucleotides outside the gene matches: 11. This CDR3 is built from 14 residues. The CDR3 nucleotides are TGTGCCAGCAGCTCATTAGGTGGGGACAGTGGCTACACCTTC. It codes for CASSSLGGDSGYTF.

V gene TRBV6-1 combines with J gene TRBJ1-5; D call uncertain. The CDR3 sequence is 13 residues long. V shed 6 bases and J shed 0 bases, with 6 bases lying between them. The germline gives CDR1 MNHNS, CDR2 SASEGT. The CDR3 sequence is CASRMNSNQPQHF. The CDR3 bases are TGTGCCAGCAGGATGAATAGCAATCAGCCCCAGCATTTT.

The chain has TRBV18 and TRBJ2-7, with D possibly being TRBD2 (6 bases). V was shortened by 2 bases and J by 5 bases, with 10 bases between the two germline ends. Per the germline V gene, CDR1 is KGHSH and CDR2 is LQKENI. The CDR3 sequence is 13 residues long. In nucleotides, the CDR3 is TGTGCCAGCTCACCAGGAGGGTTCCACGAGCAGTACTTC. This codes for CASSPGGFHEQYF.

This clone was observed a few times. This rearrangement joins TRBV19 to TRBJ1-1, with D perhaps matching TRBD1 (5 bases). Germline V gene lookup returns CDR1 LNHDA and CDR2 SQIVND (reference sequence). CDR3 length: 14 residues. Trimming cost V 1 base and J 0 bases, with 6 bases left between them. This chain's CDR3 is CASSIVGVNTEAFF. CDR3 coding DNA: TGTGCCAGTAGTATAGTAGGGGTGAACACTGAAGCTTTCTTT.

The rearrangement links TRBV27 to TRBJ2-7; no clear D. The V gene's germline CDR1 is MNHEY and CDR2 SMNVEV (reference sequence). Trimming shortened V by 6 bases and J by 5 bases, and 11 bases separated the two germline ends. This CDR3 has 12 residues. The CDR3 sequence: CASRKGAHEQYF. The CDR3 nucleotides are TGTGCCAGCAGGAAAGGAGCCCACGAGCAGTACTTC.

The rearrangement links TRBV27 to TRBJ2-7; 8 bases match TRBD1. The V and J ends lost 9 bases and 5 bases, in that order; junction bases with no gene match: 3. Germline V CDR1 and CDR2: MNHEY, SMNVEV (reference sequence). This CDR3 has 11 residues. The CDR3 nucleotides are TGTGCCAGTTCAGGGGGCAACGAGCAGTACTTC. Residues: CASSGGNEQYF.

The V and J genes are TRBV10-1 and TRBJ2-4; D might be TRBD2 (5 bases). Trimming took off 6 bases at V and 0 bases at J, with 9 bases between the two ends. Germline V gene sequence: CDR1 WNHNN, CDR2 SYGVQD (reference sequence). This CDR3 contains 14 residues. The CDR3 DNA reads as TGCGCCAGCAGGGAGGCCTTAGCCAAAAACATTCAGTACTTC. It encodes CASREALAKNIQYF.

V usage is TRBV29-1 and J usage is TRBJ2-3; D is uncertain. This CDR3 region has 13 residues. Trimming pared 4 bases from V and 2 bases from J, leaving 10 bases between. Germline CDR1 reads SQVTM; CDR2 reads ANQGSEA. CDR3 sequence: CSVVFGNTDTQYF. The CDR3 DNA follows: TGCAGCGTTGTATTTGGGAACACAGATACGCAGTATTTT.

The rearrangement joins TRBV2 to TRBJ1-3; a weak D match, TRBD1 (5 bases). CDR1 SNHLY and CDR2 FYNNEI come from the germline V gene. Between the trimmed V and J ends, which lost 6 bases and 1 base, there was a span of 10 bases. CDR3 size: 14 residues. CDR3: CASRQGVSGNTIYF. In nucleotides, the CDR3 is TGTGCCAGCAGACAAGGGGTGTCTGGAAACACCATATATTTT.

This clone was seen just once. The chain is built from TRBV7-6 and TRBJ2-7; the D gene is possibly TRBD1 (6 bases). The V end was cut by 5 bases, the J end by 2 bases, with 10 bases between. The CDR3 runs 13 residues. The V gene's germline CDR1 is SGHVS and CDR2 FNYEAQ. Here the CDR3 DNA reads TGTGCCAGCAGCCTGACAGGCACCTACGAGCAGTACTTC. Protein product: CASSLTGTYEQYF.

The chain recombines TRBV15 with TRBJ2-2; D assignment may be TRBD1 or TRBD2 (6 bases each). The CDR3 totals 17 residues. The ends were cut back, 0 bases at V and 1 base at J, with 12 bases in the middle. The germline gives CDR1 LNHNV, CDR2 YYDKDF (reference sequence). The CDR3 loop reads CATSRDPGGGNTGELFF. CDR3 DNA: TGTGCCACCAGCAGAGATCCCGGGGGCGGGAACACCGGGGAGCTGTTTTTT.

CDR3 nucleotide sequence: TGTGCCAGTAGCGTCAGGGGGAACTATGGCTACACCTTC. This sequence encodes CASSVRGNYGYTF. The chain has TRBV19 and TRBJ1-2, with 7 bases identical to TRBD1. The germline CDR1 and CDR2 sequences are LNHDA and SQIVND (reference sequence). The junction had 3 bases not matched to a gene; V was cut back by 6 bases and J by 2 bases. The CDR3 has 13 amino acids.